This TCR beta chain was sequenced for a study of shared clonotypes between healthy human individuals. Trimming cost V 0 bases and J 14 bases; bases outside gene matches: 11. The CDR3 contains 15 residues. Germline assignment: CDR1 ENHRY and CDR2 SYGVKD. Only one count was recorded for this clone. Investigators spread the genomic DNA of each subset evenly over several immunoSEQ plates. The table came from immunoSEQ multiplex PCR; TCRdb's copy has only in-frame clones and leaves some out. The repertoire holds about 380,000 clones, with 90% to 98% as singletons. Sequences were obtained from memory CD8+ T cells sorted from blood. Subset in this sample: CD45RO+ cells pooled with CCR7-negative TemRA cells. The chain uses TRBV10-3 and TRBJ2-1; 9 nucleotides line up with TRBD1. The receptor was isolated from a man younger than 45 in good health. The CDR3, as DNA: TGTGCCATCAGTGAGTCGCTAGAGGGCGGACAGGGGAAGTTCTTC. Translated: CAISESLEGGQGKFF.